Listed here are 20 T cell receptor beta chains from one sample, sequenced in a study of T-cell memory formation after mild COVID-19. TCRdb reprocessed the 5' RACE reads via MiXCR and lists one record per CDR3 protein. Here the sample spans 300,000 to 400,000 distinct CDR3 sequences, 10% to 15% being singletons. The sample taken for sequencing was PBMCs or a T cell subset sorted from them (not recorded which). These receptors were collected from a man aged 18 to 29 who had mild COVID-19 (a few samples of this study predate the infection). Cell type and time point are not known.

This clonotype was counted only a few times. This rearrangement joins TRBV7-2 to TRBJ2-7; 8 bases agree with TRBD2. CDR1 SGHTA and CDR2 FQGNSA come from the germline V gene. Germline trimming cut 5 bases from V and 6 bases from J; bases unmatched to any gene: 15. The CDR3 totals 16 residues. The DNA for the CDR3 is TGTGCCAGCAGCCCGAGCGGGGGACCCGAGGAGTCCGAGCAGTACGTC. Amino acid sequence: CASSPSGGPEESEQYV.

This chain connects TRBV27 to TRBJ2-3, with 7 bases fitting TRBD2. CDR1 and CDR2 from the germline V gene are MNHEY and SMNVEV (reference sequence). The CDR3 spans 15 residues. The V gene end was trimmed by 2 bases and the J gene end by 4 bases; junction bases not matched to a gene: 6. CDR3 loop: CASSLEASGADTQYF. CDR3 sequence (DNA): TGTGCCAGCAGTTTAGAGGCTAGCGGTGCAGATACGCAGTATTTT.

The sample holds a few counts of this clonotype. The CDR3 loop reads CASSPSGGEQYV. For the CDR3, the DNA is TGTGCCAGCAGCCCAAGTGGGGGGGAGCAGTACGTC. This rearrangement joins TRBV14 to TRBJ2-7; a possible D gene is TRBD2 (6 bases). CDR3 length equals 12 residues. CDR1 and CDR2 (germline): SGHDN, FVKESK. Trimming cost V 4 bases and J 7 bases, with 11 bases left between them.

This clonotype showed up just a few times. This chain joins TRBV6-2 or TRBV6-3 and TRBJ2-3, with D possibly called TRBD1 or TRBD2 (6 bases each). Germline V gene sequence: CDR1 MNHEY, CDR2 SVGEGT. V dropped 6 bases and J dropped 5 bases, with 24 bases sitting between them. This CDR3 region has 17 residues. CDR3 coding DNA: TGTGCCAGCAGCCGTGACCGGGGGACAATGGTAGGAGATACGCAGTATTTT. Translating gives CASSRDRGTMVGDTQYF.

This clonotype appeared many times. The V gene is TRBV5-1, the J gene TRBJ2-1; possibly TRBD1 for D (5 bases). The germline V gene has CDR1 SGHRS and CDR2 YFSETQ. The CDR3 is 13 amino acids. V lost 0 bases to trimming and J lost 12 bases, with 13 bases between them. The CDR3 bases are TGCGCCAGCAGCTTGGTAGGGGTTGAGGCGCAGTTCTTC. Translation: CASSLVGVEAQFF.

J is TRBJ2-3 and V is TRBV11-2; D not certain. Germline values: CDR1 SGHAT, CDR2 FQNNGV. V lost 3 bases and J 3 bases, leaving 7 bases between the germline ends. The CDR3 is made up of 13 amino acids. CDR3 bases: TGTGCCAGCAGCTTCTTCGCGACAGATACGCAGTATTTT. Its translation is CASSFFATDTQYF.

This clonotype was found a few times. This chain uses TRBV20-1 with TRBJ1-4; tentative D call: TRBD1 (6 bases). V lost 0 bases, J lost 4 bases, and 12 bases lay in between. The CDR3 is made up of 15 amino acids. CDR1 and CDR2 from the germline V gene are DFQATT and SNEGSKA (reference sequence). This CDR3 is CSARDSGAYNEKLFF. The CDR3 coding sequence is TGCAGTGCTAGAGATTCGGGGGCTTATAATGAAAAACTGTTTTTT.

The CDR3 spells CASSLVRRDTEAFF. The CDR3 DNA is TGCGCCAGCAGCTTGGTTCGGAGGGACACTGAAGCTTTCTTT. The chain employs TRBV5-1 and TRBJ1-1, with D unclear. The V end lost 0 bases, the J end lost 3 bases, and 9 bases lay between the germline ends. This CDR3 has 14 amino acids. CDR1 and CDR2 from the germline V gene are SGHRS and YFSETQ.

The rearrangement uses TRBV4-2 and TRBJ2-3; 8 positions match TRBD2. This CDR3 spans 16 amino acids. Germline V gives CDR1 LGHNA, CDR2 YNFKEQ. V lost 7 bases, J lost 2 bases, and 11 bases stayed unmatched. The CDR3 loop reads CASTHGGAVSTDTQYF. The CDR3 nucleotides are TGTGCCAGCACCCACGGGGGGGCCGTTTCCACAGATACGCAGTATTTT.

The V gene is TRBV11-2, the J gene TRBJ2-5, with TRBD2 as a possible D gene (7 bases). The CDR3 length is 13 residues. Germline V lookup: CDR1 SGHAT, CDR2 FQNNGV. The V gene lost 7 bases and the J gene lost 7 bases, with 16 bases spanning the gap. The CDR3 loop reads CASTGGGGGTQYF. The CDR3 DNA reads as TGTGCCAGCACCGGGGGCGGGGGCGGGACCCAGTACTTC.

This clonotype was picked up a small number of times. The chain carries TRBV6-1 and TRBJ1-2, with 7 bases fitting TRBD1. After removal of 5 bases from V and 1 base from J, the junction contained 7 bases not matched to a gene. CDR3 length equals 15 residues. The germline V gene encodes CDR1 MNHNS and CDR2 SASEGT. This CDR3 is CASSPRDSINYGYTF. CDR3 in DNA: TGTGCCAGCAGTCCACGGGACAGTATTAACTATGGCTACACCTTC.

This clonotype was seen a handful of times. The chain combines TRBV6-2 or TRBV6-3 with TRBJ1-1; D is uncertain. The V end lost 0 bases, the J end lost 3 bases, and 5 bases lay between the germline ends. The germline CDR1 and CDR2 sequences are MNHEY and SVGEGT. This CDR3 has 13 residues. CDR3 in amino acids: CASSYSADTEAFF. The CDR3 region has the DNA TGTGCCAGCAGTTACTCCGCAGACACTGAAGCTTTCTTT.

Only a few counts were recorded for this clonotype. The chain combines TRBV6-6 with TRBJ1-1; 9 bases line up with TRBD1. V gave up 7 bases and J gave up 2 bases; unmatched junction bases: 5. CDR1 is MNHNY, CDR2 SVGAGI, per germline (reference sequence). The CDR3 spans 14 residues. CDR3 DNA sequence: TGTGCCAGCATCAACAGGGGGCCTAACACTGAAGCTTTCTTT. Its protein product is CASINRGPNTEAFF.

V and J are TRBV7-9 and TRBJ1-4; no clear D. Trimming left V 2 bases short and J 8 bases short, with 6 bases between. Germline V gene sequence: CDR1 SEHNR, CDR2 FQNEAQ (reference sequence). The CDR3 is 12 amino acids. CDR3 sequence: CASSLFMEKLFF. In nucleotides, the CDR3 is TGTGCCAGCAGCTTATTTATGGAAAAACTGTTTTTT.

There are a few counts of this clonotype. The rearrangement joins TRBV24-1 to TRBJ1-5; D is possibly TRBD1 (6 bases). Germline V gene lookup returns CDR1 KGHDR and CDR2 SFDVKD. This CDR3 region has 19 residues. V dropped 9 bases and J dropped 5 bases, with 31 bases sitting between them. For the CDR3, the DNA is TGTGCCACCGGGGGGGAGGACAGCAGGGCACCAAGCAAGGATCAGCCCCAGCATTTT. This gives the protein CATGGEDSRAPSKDQPQHF.

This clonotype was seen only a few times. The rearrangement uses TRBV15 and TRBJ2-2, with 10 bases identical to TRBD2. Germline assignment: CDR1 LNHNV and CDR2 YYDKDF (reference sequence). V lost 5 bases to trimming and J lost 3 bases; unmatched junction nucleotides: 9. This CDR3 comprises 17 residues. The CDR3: CATSSQLSGGHTGELFF. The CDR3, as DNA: TGTGCCACCAGCTCACAACTTAGCGGGGGGCACACCGGGGAGCTGTTTTTT.

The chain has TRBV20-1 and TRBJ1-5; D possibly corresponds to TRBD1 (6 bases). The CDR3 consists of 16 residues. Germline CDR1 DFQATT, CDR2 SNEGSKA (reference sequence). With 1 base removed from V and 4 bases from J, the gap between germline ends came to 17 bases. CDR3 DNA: TGCAGTGCTAGAGTATCCGTGGGGGGCCGGAATCAGCCCCAGCATTTT. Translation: CSARVSVGGRNQPQHF.

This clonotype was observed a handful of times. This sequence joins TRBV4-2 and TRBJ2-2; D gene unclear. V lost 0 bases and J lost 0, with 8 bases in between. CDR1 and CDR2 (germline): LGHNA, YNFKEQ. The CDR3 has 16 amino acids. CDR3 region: CASSQDWITNTGELFF. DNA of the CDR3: TGTGCCAGCAGCCAAGATTGGATAACGAACACCGGGGAGCTGTTTTTT.

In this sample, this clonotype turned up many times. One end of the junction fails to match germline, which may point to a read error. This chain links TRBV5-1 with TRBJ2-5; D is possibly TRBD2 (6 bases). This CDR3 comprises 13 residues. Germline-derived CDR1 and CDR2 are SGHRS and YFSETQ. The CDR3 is CASSGGAGETQYF. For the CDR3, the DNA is TGTGCCAGCTCAGGAGGGGCCGGGGAGACCCAGTACTTC.

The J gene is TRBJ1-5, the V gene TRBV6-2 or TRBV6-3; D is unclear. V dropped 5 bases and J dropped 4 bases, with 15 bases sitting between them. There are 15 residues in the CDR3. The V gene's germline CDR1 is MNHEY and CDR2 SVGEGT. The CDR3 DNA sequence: TGTGCCAGCAGTCCACCGCCTTCTTGGAATCAGCCCCAGCATTTT. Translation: CASSPPPSWNQPQHF.